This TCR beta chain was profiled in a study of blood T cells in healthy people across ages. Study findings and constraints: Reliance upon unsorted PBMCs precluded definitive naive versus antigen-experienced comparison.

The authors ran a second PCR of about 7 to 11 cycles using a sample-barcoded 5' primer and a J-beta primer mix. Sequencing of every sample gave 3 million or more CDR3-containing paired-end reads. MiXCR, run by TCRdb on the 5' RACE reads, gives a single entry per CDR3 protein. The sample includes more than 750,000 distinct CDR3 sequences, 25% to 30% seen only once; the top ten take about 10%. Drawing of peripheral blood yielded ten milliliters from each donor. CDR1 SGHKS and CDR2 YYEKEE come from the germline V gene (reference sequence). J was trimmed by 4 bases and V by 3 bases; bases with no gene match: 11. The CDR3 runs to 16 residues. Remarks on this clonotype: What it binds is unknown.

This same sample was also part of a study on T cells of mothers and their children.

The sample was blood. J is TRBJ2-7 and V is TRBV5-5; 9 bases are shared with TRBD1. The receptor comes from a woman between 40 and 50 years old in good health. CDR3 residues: CASSSPIGTGTYEQYF. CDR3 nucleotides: TGTGCCAGCAGCTCTCCCATAGGGACAGGGACTTACGAGCAGTACTTC.